These 29 T cell receptor beta chains share one sample of origin, sequenced in a study of beta chain features in type 1 diabetes. Of the isolated RNA, all was reverse transcribed, and so the sequenced material was expressed TCRB transcripts. Assay: immunoSEQ multiplex PCR; the TCRdb copy retains only in-frame clones and omits some. Among 140,000 or so clones, 9.2% were seen once, and the ten largest hold 0.68%. Material for sequencing was central memory CD4+ T cells from blood. The source of these receptors is a man between 18 and 35 years old in good health.

V and J are TRBV29-1 and TRBJ2-2, with 10 bases aligning to TRBD1. The CDR3 runs to 14 residues. Germline CDR1 SQVTM, CDR2 ANQGSEA. The V gene end was trimmed by 7 bases and the J gene end by 7 bases; junction bases not matched to a gene: 9. CDR3 residues: CSARDRGRGGELFF. The CDR3, as DNA: TGCAGCGCCCGGGACAGGGGACGTGGCGGGGAGCTGTTTTTT.

The table lists this clone with a few counts. The J gene is TRBJ2-7, the V gene TRBV7-2; TRBD2 matches at 7 bases. The CDR3 extends over 14 amino acids. Losses at the gene ends were 6 bases for V and 4 bases for J; bases not matched to a gene: 9. Germline CDR1 is SGHTA and CDR2 is FQGNSA. The CDR3: CASRAGPAGYEQYF. In nucleotides, the CDR3 is TGTGCCAGCAGGGCGGGGCCAGCGGGATACGAGCAGTACTTC.

This clone has only a few counts. The chain links TRBV9 to TRBJ2-5; 8 bases agree with TRBD2. Germline V lookup: CDR1 SGDLS, CDR2 YYNGEE. The length of the CDR3 is 15 residues. V was clipped by 3 bases and J by 5 bases; unmatched bases: 9. CDR3 DNA: TGTGCCAGCAGCGAGGTCGGGGGGGTATGGGAGACCCAGTACTTC. Residues: CASSEVGGVWETQYF.

This chain connects TRBV15 to TRBJ1-1; D remains ambiguous. Trimming took 5 bases from V and 6 from J, leaving 7 bases between them. This CDR3 comprises 11 residues. Germline V gene sequence: CDR1 LNHNV, CDR2 YYDKDF (reference sequence). The CDR3 loop reads CATSHFAEAFF. DNA for the CDR3: TGTGCCACCAGCCACTTCGCTGAAGCTTTCTTT. Complete variable domain (other parts from reference TRBV15 and TRBJ1-1): DAMVIQNPRYQVTQFGKPVTLSCSQTLNHNVMYWYQQKSSQAPKLLFHYYDKDFNNEADTPDNFQSRRPNTSFCFLDIRSPGLGDTAMYLCATSHFAEAFFGQGTRLTVV.

The V call is TRBV6-5, the J call TRBJ2-2; 8 bases map to TRBD1. Germline CDR1 and CDR2: MNHEY and SVGAGI. The CDR3 is made up of 14 amino acids. Trimming at V came to 6 bases and at J to 5 bases, leaving 5 bases not matched to a gene. The CDR3 DNA reads as TGTGCCAGCAGGACAGGGGCGCGGACCGGGGAGCTGTTTTTT. Amino acids: CASRTGARTGELFF.

CDR3 sequence (DNA): TGTGCCAGCAGTGAGGACAGGGTGTGGCAGCCCCAGCATTTT. Protein: CASSEDRVWQPQHF. V usage is TRBV6-5 and J usage is TRBJ1-5, with 8 positions matching TRBD1. The germline CDR1 and CDR2 sequences are MNHEY and SVGAGI. The CDR3 runs 14 residues. The V segment lost 5 bases and the J segment 7 bases; nucleotides outside the gene matches: 7.

To note about this clone: This sample also contains other DNA sequences that code for the same CDR3. This sequence joins TRBV12-5 and TRBJ2-5; a weak D match, TRBD1 (6 bases). The CDR3 contains 13 residues. The germline V gene encodes CDR1 LGHNT and CDR2 FRNRAP. Trimming left V 9 bases short and J 2 bases short, with 13 bases between. The CDR3, as DNA: TGTGCTAGCGGCCGGGACATACAAGAGACCCAGTACTTC. As protein: CASGRDIQETQYF.

This clone showed up just a few times. V usage is TRBV27 and J usage is TRBJ2-1; maybe TRBD2 (7 bases). Trimming removed 1 base at V and 6 bases at J, with 19 bases between. CDR3 size: 17 residues. Germline CDR1 MNHEY, CDR2 SMNVEV (reference sequence). For the CDR3, the DNA is TGTGCCAGCAGTTTATTCGGGCGGGGGCAAACGTTCAATGAGCAGTTCTTC. The encoded protein is CASSLFGRGQTFNEQFF.

Notes on this clone: The sample has other DNA sequences that encode this CDR3 too. V is TRBV7-7 and J is TRBJ2-2; the D is unclear. V gave up 2 bases and J gave up 6 bases, with 7 bases separating them. The CDR3 is 13 amino acids. Germline CDR1 is SSHAT and CDR2 is FNYEAQ (reference sequence). CDR3 DNA: TGTGCCAGCAGCTTAAGTGGCCCCGGGGAGCTGTTTTTT. Translation: CASSLSGPGELFF.

Turning to this clone: The same CDR3 also results from other DNA sequences found in this sample. The chain employs TRBV18 and TRBJ1-1; the D is unclear. The CDR3 covers 13 residues. Trimming left V 2 bases short and J 1 base short, with 5 bases between. Germline lookup yields CDR1 KGHSH and CDR2 LQKENI. CDR3: CASSPGRNTEAFF. The CDR3 nucleotides are TGTGCCAGCTCACCAGGGAGGAACACTGAAGCTTTCTTT.

The rearrangement links TRBV7-2 to TRBJ2-3; 7 bases match TRBD2. J lost 3 bases, V lost 5 bases, and 8 bases had no gene match. The CDR3 is 15 residues long. Germline V gives CDR1 SGHTA, CDR2 FQGNSA. CDR3 nucleotide sequence: TGTGCCAGCAGCCCCCTGGGAGGGCATACAGATACGCAGTATTTT. The encoded protein is CASSPLGGHTDTQYF.

This clone appeared a single time. CDR3 sequence: CASSILAGGSSYNEQFF. DNA of the CDR3: TGTGCCAGTAGTATATTGGCGGGGGGTTCCTCCTACAATGAGCAGTTCTTC. The V gene is TRBV19, the J gene TRBJ2-1; 8 positions match TRBD2. The CDR3 is 17 amino acids. The V gene end was trimmed by 2 bases and the J gene end by 0 bases; junction bases not matched to a gene: 6. Germline-derived CDR1 and CDR2 are LNHDA and SQIVND (reference sequence).

V and J are TRBV6-1 and TRBJ2-5; no clear D. Germline CDR1 is MNHNS and CDR2 is SASEGT. V lost 5 bases and J lost 5, with 6 bases in between. The CDR3 totals 11 residues. The CDR3 coding sequence is TGTGCCAGCAGTTACGGGGAGACCCAGTACTTC. Translation gives CASSYGETQYF.

The table lists this clone with a few counts. The CDR3 reads CATSRDRGLETQYF. The CDR3 coding sequence is TGTGCCACCAGCAGAGATCGCGGTTTGGAGACCCAGTACTTC. The chain carries TRBV15 and TRBJ2-5; D is undetermined. The V gene's germline CDR1 is LNHNV and CDR2 YYDKDF (reference sequence). This CDR3 spans 14 amino acids. V lost 0 bases and J 5 bases, leaving 10 bases between the germline ends.

CDR3 nucleotide sequence: TGTGCCAGCAGTGATAGCGGGGGGAGAGAGACCCAGTACTTC. Protein: CASSDSGGRETQYF. The chain links TRBV6-1 to TRBJ2-5, with TRBD2 matching over 10 bases. Per the germline V gene, CDR1 is MNHNS and CDR2 is SASEGT. The CDR3 loop spans 14 amino acids. V lost 3 bases to trimming and J lost 4 bases; unmatched junction nucleotides: 2.

The chain combines TRBV5-1 with TRBJ2-7; 7 nucleotides agree with TRBD1. Germline V CDR1 and CDR2: SGHRS, YFSETQ. The CDR3 extends over 16 amino acids. Losses at the gene ends were 0 bases for V and 2 bases for J; bases not matched to a gene: 8. The CDR3 region is CASSLGGGPKPYEQYF. The CDR3 nucleotides are TGCGCCAGCAGCTTGGGAGGGGGCCCTAAACCCTACGAGCAGTACTTC.

The V gene is TRBV27, the J gene TRBJ2-7; 13 bases agree with TRBD2. V dropped 6 bases and J dropped 4; count of bases not matched to a gene: 9. Germline V lookup: CDR1 MNHEY, CDR2 SMNVEV (reference sequence). CDR3 length equals 16 residues. In nucleotides, the CDR3 is TGTGCCAGCAGCAACCGAGGGACTAGCGGGGTGTACGAGCAGTACTTC. Protein product: CASSNRGTSGVYEQYF.

This clone was observed a handful of times. The chain joins TRBV4-3 to TRBJ1-4, with D possibly TRBD1 on 5 matching bases. There are 16 residues in the CDR3. V shed 3 bases and J shed 0 bases, with 11 bases lying between them. Germline CDR1 is LGHNA and CDR2 is YSLEER. The CDR3 sequence is CASSQSGVATNEKLFF. In DNA, the CDR3 is TGCGCCAGCAGCCAGTCGGGGGTTGCAACTAATGAAAAACTGTTTTTT.

The sample holds one count of this clone. This rearrangement joins TRBV15 to TRBJ2-3; D ambiguous. V gave up 0 bases and J gave up 2 bases, with 12 bases separating them. Germline V gene data show CDR1 as LNHNV and CDR2 as YYDKDF (reference sequence). The CDR3 is 16 amino acids. The CDR3 coding sequence is TGTGCCACCAGCAGAGATCACCCCCAGAACACAGATACGCAGTATTTT. Its translation is CATSRDHPQNTDTQYF.

This clone has more than one count but fewer than ten. The chain uses TRBV7-2 and TRBJ1-2; D gene ambiguous. CDR1 SGHTA and CDR2 FQGNSA come from the germline V gene. The CDR3 has 13 residues. Trimming cost V 5 bases and J 4 bases, with 11 bases left between them. The CDR3, as DNA: TGTGCCAGCAGCCCCCCCGGCGGCTATGGCTACACCTTC. Translated: CASSPPGGYGYTF.

The chain employs TRBV19 and TRBJ1-1; D unresolved. V lost 7 bases to trimming and J lost 0 bases, with 12 bases between them. The CDR3 has 14 amino acids. Germline V gives CDR1 LNHDA, CDR2 SQIVND (reference sequence). The CDR3 bases are TGTGCCAGTACCCCTTCGTATCTGAACACTGAAGCTTTCTTT. It specifies CASTPSYLNTEAFF.

The DNA of the CDR3 is TGTGCCAGCAGCCAGGACGGGACAGGGGCCTACGAGCAGTACTTC. As protein: CASSQDGTGAYEQYF. The chain is built from TRBV4-2 and TRBJ2-7; 10 nucleotides agree with TRBD1. The germline CDR1 and CDR2 sequences are LGHNA and YNFKEQ. V lost 3 bases and J lost 2; bases outside the gene matches: 4. The CDR3 runs 15 residues.

This clone was counted a few times. Other DNA variants within this sample encode the same CDR3. The J gene is TRBJ1-1, the V gene TRBV5-1; possibly TRBD1 for D (5 bases). Germline-derived CDR1 and CDR2 are SGHRS and YFSETQ. The CDR3 length is 15 residues. Deletions cut 0 bases from V and 0 bases from J, with 9 bases between. The CDR3 DNA sequence: TGCGCCAGCAGCTTGGGTGGCAGGGTGAACACTGAAGCTTTCTTT. It codes for CASSLGGRVNTEAFF.

The table lists this clone with a few counts. The J gene is TRBJ1-1, the V gene TRBV9; TRBD1 is a possible D gene (5 bases). Germline V gene sequence: CDR1 SGDLS, CDR2 YYNGEE. The CDR3 is made up of 20 amino acids. V was cut by 0 bases and J by 0 bases, with 24 bases left in between. Here the CDR3 DNA reads TGTGCCAGCAGCGTAGGGCTAACGGGGACCGGGGGGTCCCTGAACACTGAAGCTTTCTTT. This translates into CASSVGLTGTGGSLNTEAFF.

The sample holds a few counts of this clone. DNA for the CDR3: TGTGCCAGTGCGGGACTCGCATACAATGAGCAGTTCTTC. Translation: CASAGLAYNEQFF. The rearrangement joins TRBV19 to TRBJ2-1, with D perhaps matching TRBD2 (6 bases). Looked up from germline, CDR1 is LNHDA and CDR2 is SQIVND (reference sequence). The V and J ends lost 8 bases and 4 bases respectively, with 12 bases between them. This CDR3 spans 13 amino acids.

This clone was seen only a few times. This chain joins TRBV2 and TRBJ1-6; 7 bases are shared with TRBD1. The CDR3 is 14 residues long. J was trimmed by 10 bases and V by 5 bases; bases with no gene match: 8. CDR1 and CDR2 (germline): SNHLY, FYNNEI. The CDR3: CASSSGTAGSPLHF. The DNA for the CDR3 is TGTGCCAGCAGTTCCGGGACAGCCGGCTCACCCCTCCACTTT.

There are many counts of this clone. For the CDR3, the DNA is TGCAGCGGCAGGGGAGGGGCAGATACGCAGTATTTT. The encoded protein is CSGRGGADTQYF. The V call is TRBV29-1, the J call TRBJ2-3, with D perhaps TRBD2 (7 bases). CDR3 length: 12 residues. Trimming cost V 7 bases and J 4 bases, with 12 bases left between them. Germline loops: CDR1 SQVTM, CDR2 ANQGSEA.

This clone was seen a handful of times. This chain joins TRBV2 and TRBJ1-5, with TRBD1 matching 7 bases. V dropped 4 bases and J dropped 5; count of bases not matched to a gene: 2. This CDR3 is 13 amino acids long. Looked up from germline, CDR1 is SNHLY and CDR2 is FYNNEI. The CDR3 sequence: CASSATGDQPQHF. CDR3 nucleotides: TGTGCCAGCAGTGCTACAGGGGATCAGCCCCAGCATTTT.

The table lists this clone with a few counts. The V and J genes are TRBV4-2 and TRBJ1-5; D ambiguous. Germline CDR1 LGHNA, CDR2 YNFKEQ. Trimming took off 0 bases at V and 3 bases at J, with 9 bases between the two ends. The CDR3 covers 15 residues. For the CDR3, the DNA is TGTGCCAGCAGCCAAGATACGGGAAACAATCAGCCCCAGCATTTT. Its protein product is CASSQDTGNNQPQHF.